Following are 25 T cell receptor beta chains from one sample sequenced in a study of regulatory T cells in long-lasting Graves disease. Time point in this sample: newly diagnosed GD, antithyroid drugs for less than 3 months. RNA extracted from PBMCs served as the sequencing template. Relying on iRepertoire HTBI primers and Arm-PCR of CDR3 regions, the team built TCR beta libraries. TCRdb analysed the multiplex PCR reads with MiXCR anew, one entry per CDR3 protein. Of almost 450,000 distinct CDR3 sequences listed, approximately 16% are singletons. The sample also formed part of further work on T cells in Graves' hyperthyroidism and ophthalmopathy.

The sequenced sample was peripheral blood mononuclear cells (PBMCs), obtained at new diagnosis, from a patient treated with antithyroid drugs. These receptors were obtained from a woman aged 25 to 39 with Graves disease.

This clonotype was picked up many times. CDR3 region: CASSFRTGGKNIQYF. The CDR3 nucleotides read TGTGCCAGCAGTTTTAGGACAGGGGGCAAAAACATTCAGTACTTC. This rearrangement joins TRBV12-3 or TRBV12-4 to TRBJ2-4; 10 bases map to TRBD1. J gave up 3 bases and V 3 bases, and 2 bases lay outside the gene matches. The CDR3 length is 15 residues.

There are many counts of this clonotype. The chain is built from TRBV28 and TRBJ1-2, with 10 bases matching TRBD1. Trimming took 6 bases from V and 6 from J; bases not matched to a gene: 7. The CDR3 totals 14 residues. Per the germline V gene, CDR1 is MDHEN and CDR2 is SYDVKM. The CDR3, as DNA: TGTGCCAGCAGGTCGAAGGGACAGGGGAATGGCTACACCTTC. It is translated as CASRSKGQGNGYTF.

A word on this clonotype: A much larger clone differs from this one at a single base, so this may be a read error. This rearrangement joins TRBV2 to TRBJ2-7, with a tentative D call TRBD1 (5 bases). Germline CDR1 is SNHLY and CDR2 is FYNNEI. The length of the CDR3 is 14 residues. The CDR3 loop is CASRDSHRFFVQCF. CDR3 coding DNA: TGTGCCAGCAGAGACTCCCACAGGTTCTTCGTGCAGTGCTTC. Together with reference TRBV2 and TRBJ2-7, the CDR3 gives the full variable domain: EPEVTQTPSHQVTQMGQEVILRCVPISNHLYFYWYRQILGQKVEFLVSFYNNEISEKSEIFDDQFSVERPDGSNFTLKIRSTKLEDSAMYFCASRDSHRFFVQCFGPGTRLTVT.

The V call is TRBV5-4, the J call TRBJ2-7; 8 bases agree with TRBD2. Germline CDR1 is SGHNT and CDR2 is YYREEE (reference sequence). Trimming took 4 bases from V and 3 from J; bases not matched to a gene: 9. CDR3 length equals 15 residues. CDR3 coding DNA: TGTGCCAGCAGCCCGGGAGGGCGGGACGGCTACGAGCAGTACTTC. It specifies CASSPGGRDGYEQYF.

This clonotype was observed at least ten times. V gene TRBV7-2 combines with J gene TRBJ2-3, with D perhaps matching TRBD1 (5 bases). Trimming pared 8 bases from V and 4 bases from J, leaving 16 bases between. CDR1 is SGHTA and CDR2 is FQGNSA in the germline V gene. This CDR3 is 14 amino acids long. Written as DNA, the CDR3 is TGTGCCAGCCGGCCAGGGCCTTTCTCAGATACGCAGTATTTT. Protein sequence: CASRPGPFSDTQYF.

This clonotype was detected only a few times. The chain is built from TRBV12-3 or TRBV12-4 and TRBJ1-5; D gene uncertain. The CDR3 sequence is 14 residues long. Trimming stripped 5 bases from V and 10 bases from J, with 18 bases between. CDR3 amino acids: CASSPKGFHNPQHF. DNA of the CDR3: TGTGCCAGCAGTCCCAAGGGTTTTCACAATCCCCAGCATTTT.

This clonotype was observed a handful of times. The chain combines TRBV9 with TRBJ1-2; D gene unclear. Germline V gene lookup returns CDR1 SGDLS and CDR2 YYNGEE. This CDR3 is built from 13 residues. Trimming left V 4 bases short and J 4 bases short, with 11 bases between. The DNA for the CDR3 is TGTGCCAGCAGCACGGCGGGTGGCTATGGCTACACCTTC. Amino acid sequence: CASSTAGGYGYTF.

The chain combines TRBV11-2 with TRBJ2-1; 14 positions match TRBD2. The germline CDR1 and CDR2 sequences are SGHAT and FQNNGV. The V gene end was trimmed by 5 bases and the J gene end by 6 bases; junction bases not matched to a gene: 6. This CDR3 spans 16 amino acids. The CDR3 coding sequence is TGTGCCAGCAGCCCGACTAGCGGGAGGGCCAGCAATGAGCAGTTCTTC. Encoded protein: CASSPTSGRASNEQFF.

The sample holds many counts of this clonotype. This chain joins TRBV6-2 or TRBV6-3 and TRBJ2-5; 10 bases are shared with TRBD1. CDR1 is MNHEY and CDR2 is SVGEGT in the germline V gene. The V and J ends lost 8 bases and 3 bases, in that order; junction bases with no gene match: 6. The CDR3 spans 14 residues. CDR3 DNA: TGTGCCAGCGGACAGGGGGTATTTAAAGAGACCCAGTACTTC. Translating gives CASGQGVFKETQYF.

There are many counts of this clonotype. V and J are TRBV12-3 or TRBV12-4 and TRBJ2-1, with 10 bases that match TRBD2. The V and J ends lost 3 bases and 6 bases, in that order; junction bases with no gene match: 20. CDR3 length equals 20 residues. The CDR3 bases are TGTGCCAGCAGTTTTGGCTACATACTAGCGGGACGAACGTTATCCAATGAGCAGTTCTTC. It encodes CASSFGYILAGRTLSNEQFF.

Many counts were recorded for this clonotype. This rearrangement joins TRBV30 to TRBJ2-7, with TRBD1 matching over 8 bases. The ends lost 6 bases at V and 2 bases at J; junction bases unmatched: 9. The CDR3 runs to 14 residues. CDR1 GTSNPN and CDR2 SVGIG come from the germline V gene (reference sequence). This chain's CDR3 is CACIQRDRTYEQYF. The CDR3 nucleotides are TGTGCCTGTATACAACGGGACAGGACCTACGAGCAGTACTTC.

Concerning this clonotype: Given a much more abundant clone one base away, this may be a read error. V usage is TRBV28 and J usage is TRBJ2-5; the D gene is possibly TRBD1 (6 bases). The better agreement between TRBJ2-1 and the DNA end casts doubt on the J call. There are 19 residues in the CDR3. Germline lookup yields CDR1 MDHEN and CDR2 SYDVKM. The CDR3 here is CASSLSVGHFTPTSYEQFF. In DNA, the CDR3 is TGTGCCAGCAGTTTATCGGTGGGACACTTCACCCCCACCTCCTACGAGCAGTTCTTC.

This clonotype showed up many times. The J gene is TRBJ2-3, the V gene TRBV3-1; 8 bases are a match to TRBD2. Germline V gene sequence: CDR1 LGHDT, CDR2 YNNKEL (reference sequence). There are 18 residues in the CDR3. J was trimmed by 2 bases and V by 0 bases; bases with no gene match: 10. In DNA form, the CDR3 reads TGTGCCAGCAGCCAAGAACCCGATAGCGGGACATACACAGATACGCAGTATTTT. Translation: CASSQEPDSGTYTDTQYF.

The sample holds a few counts of this clonotype. CDR3 nucleotide sequence: TGTGCCAGCGCCGTGGGGGCGTTGAGCTCTGGGGCCAACGTCCTGACTTTC. Protein sequence: CASAVGALSSGANVLTF. The chain is built from TRBV11-2 and TRBJ2-6; a weak D match, TRBD1 (6 bases). The germline V and J ends were trimmed by 8 bases and 0 bases, with 17 bases remaining between them. In germline, CDR1 is SGHAT, CDR2 FQNNGV. The length of the CDR3 is 17 residues.

This clonotype was found many times. The chain has TRBV5-1 and TRBJ2-1; 12 bases align to TRBD2. The CDR3 has 18 residues. J gave up 8 bases and V 5 bases, and 17 bases lay outside the gene matches. The germline V gene encodes CDR1 SGHRS and CDR2 YFSETQ. CDR3 DNA sequence: TGCGCCAGCAGTTCCGGTCTAGCGGGAGGGCCGGTGGGCCATGAGCAGTTCTTC. This encodes CASSSGLAGGPVGHEQFF.

This clonotype has ten or more counts. The germline gene is not matched at one end of the junction; a read error may be the cause. The gene calls are TRBV28 and TRBJ2-7; 7 nucleotides agree with TRBD2. Per the germline V gene, CDR1 is MDHEN and CDR2 is SYDVKM. This CDR3 is built from 14 residues. This chain's CDR3 is CASSLRLASHEQYF. For the CDR3, the DNA is TGTGCCAGCAGCCTCCGACTAGCCTCCCACGAGCAGTACTTC.

This clonotype was counted at least ten times. The chain carries TRBV2 and TRBJ2-7, with D unresolved. Germline CDR1 and CDR2: SNHLY and FYNNEI. CDR3 length equals 10 residues. The V gene lost 7 bases and the J gene lost 7 bases, with 8 bases spanning the gap. CDR3 nucleotide sequence: TGTGCCAGCATTGATAGGGAGCAGTACTTC. Encoded protein: CASIDREQYF.

The chain has TRBV10-3 and TRBJ2-5; 14 bases map to TRBD2. The CDR3 consists of 15 residues. The junction had 3 bases not matched to a gene; V was cut back by 4 bases and J by 5 bases. The germline V gene encodes CDR1 ENHRY and CDR2 SYGVKD. In DNA, the CDR3 is TGTGCCATCAGTGCCGGGACTAGCGGGAGTGAGACCCAGTACTTC. Translated: CAISAGTSGSETQYF.

There are many counts of this clonotype. V and J are TRBV4-2 and TRBJ2-7; the match to TRBD2 covers 7 bases. The ends lost 0 bases at V and 6 bases at J; junction bases unmatched: 11. The CDR3 contains 16 residues. Germline V gene sequence: CDR1 LGHNA, CDR2 YNFKEQ. For the CDR3, the DNA is TGTGCCAGCAGCCAAGAATTCGGGCAAGCGGGAATCGAGCAGTACTTC. It translates to CASSQEFGQAGIEQYF.

This clonotype was seen at least ten times. This sequence joins TRBV28 and TRBJ2-1, with D tentatively TRBD1 or TRBD2 (5 bases each). The CDR3 totals 15 residues. The ends were cut back, 4 bases at V and 0 bases at J, with 10 bases in the middle. CDR1 and CDR2 from the germline V gene are MDHEN and SYDVKM. CDR3 coding DNA: TGTGCCAGCAGTTCAGGGAGATTCTCCTACAATGAGCAGTTCTTC. Translating gives CASSSGRFSYNEQFF.

The gene calls are TRBV6-1 and TRBJ2-7; possibly TRBD1 for D (6 bases). Per germline, CDR1 MNHNS and CDR2 SASEGT. V was cut by 6 bases and J by 7 bases, with 16 bases left in between. The CDR3 sequence is 13 residues long. CDR3 amino acids: CASSTDSPSEQYF. Here the CDR3 DNA reads TGTGCCAGCAGCACGGACAGCCCCTCTGAGCAGTACTTC.

Note on this clonotype: A far larger clone is a single base away, which makes a read error likely. The V gene is TRBV7-8, the J gene TRBJ2-7; D ambiguous. The CDR3 sequence is 15 residues long. Germline CDR1 SGHVS, CDR2 FQNEAQ. V lost 6 bases and J lost 7, with 22 bases in between. CDR3 DNA: TGTGCCAGCAGACCGGCTTCGAGCTCCTACAATGAGCAGTACTTC. Translation gives CASRPASSSYNEQYF.

DNA for the CDR3: TGCAGTGCTAGAGCTCTACCGACTAGCGGGAGGGGGGGGTTAGAGACCCAGTACTTC. It translates to CSARALPTSGRGGLETQYF. The chain is built from TRBV20-1 and TRBJ2-5, with 14 bases fitting TRBD2. Per the germline V gene, CDR1 is DFQATT and CDR2 is SNEGSKA (reference sequence). This CDR3 spans 19 amino acids. The V gene end was trimmed by 1 base and the J gene end by 4 bases; junction bases not matched to a gene: 14.

This clonotype showed up many times. The chain carries TRBV2 and TRBJ2-3, with 8 bases fitting TRBD2. With V trimmed by 0 bases and J by 5 bases, 13 bases remained unmatched. The CDR3 totals 18 residues. CDR1 and CDR2 from the germline V gene are SNHLY and FYNNEI. The CDR3 DNA reads TGTGCCAGCAGTGAAGCGCCGGTCGCCGGGAGGGAGGGAGATACGCAGTATTTT. Amino acids: CASSEAPVAGREGDTQYF.

This clonotype was seen repeatedly, ten times or more. The rearrangement uses TRBV7-9 and TRBJ2-7, with 11 bases matching TRBD2. Germline values: CDR1 SEHNR, CDR2 FQNEAQ (reference sequence). CDR3 length: 15 amino acids. With 4 bases clipped from V and 5 bases from J, the junction kept 7 bases outside the gene matches. CDR3 residues: CASSSNSGRGDEQYF. CDR3 nucleotides: TGTGCCAGCAGCTCTAATAGCGGGAGGGGAGACGAGCAGTACTTC. Full variable domain (rest looked up from reference TRBV7-9 and TRBJ2-7): DTGVSQNPRHKITKRGQNVTFRCDPISEHNRLYWYRQTLGQGPEFLTYFQNEAQLEKSRLLSDRFSAERPKGSFSTLEIQRTEQGDSAMYLCASSSNSGRGDEQYFGPGTRLTVT.